Listed below are T cell receptor beta chains from one sample, sequenced in a study of T cell repertoires in cytomegalovirus infection. Via MiXCR, TCRdb re-called the reads, giving one row per CDR3 protein. The sample carries fewer than 700,000 distinct CDR3 sequences, more than 20% recorded once. Material: CD8+ T cells from PBMCs. These TCRs come from a human donor in good health (CMV status not recorded). Some clones in this sample may be carry-over from other donors' samples. The CDR3 runs from the conserved cysteine through the conserved F or W. D genes are given only for firm matches. The listing skips clone size in some rows; elsewhere it reads once, few, many or a size class.

j_call | v_call | clone_size | d_call | cdr3_nt | cdr3_aa
TRBJ2-5 | TRBV7-9 | many | NA | TGTGCCAGCAGCTTAACAGGAGATCAAGAGACCCAGTACTTC | CASSLTGDQETQYF
TRBJ2-6 | TRBV10-3 | NA | TRBD1 | TGTGCCATCCGGGACAGGGTGTCTGGGGCCAACGTCCTGACTTTC | CAIRDRVSGANVLTF
TRBJ2-7 | TRBV10-3 | NA | NA | TGTGCCATCTCGGTCCCCCAGGGGTGCCAGCAGTACTTC | CAISVPQGCQQYF
TRBJ1-5 | TRBV5-6 | NA | NA | TGTGCCAGCAGCTTGGCCGGCAGGGAGGAAAGCAATCAGCCCCAGCATTTT | CASSLAGREESNQPQHF
TRBJ1-2 | TRBV29-1 | NA | NA | TGCAGCGTTGAATACCAGGGGCGTCGGCATGGCTACACCTTC | CSVEYQGRRHGYTF
TRBJ2-1 | TRBV19 | few | TRBD2 | TGTGCCAGTACCATATCTATTAGCGGGGGGAAGCATGAGCAGTTCTTC | CASTISISGGKHEQFF
TRBJ2-3 | TRBV6-5 | few | NA | TGTGCCAGCGGACAGTCAAGTGCAGATACGCAGTATTTT | CASGQSSADTQYF
TRBJ1-2 | TRBV7-8 | many | NA | TGTGCCAGCAGACCAGTCCCGGGACAAGCTATAAGCTATGGCTACACCTTC | CASRPVPGQAISYGYTF
TRBJ2-3 | TRBV7-9 | many | TRBD2 | TGTGCCAGCAGTCCCGGGACTAGCGGGGGCACAGATACGCAGTATTTT | CASSPGTSGGTDTQYF
TRBJ1-2 | TRBV7-9 | once | NA | TGTGCCAGCAGACAGGGCCAACCCCGTAACTATGGCTACACCTTC | CASRQGQPRNYGYTF
TRBJ2-2 | TRBV6-5 | NA | NA | TGTGCCAGCAGTTACTCCCCGGCCAGGGCGGACGGGGAGCTGTTTTTT | CASSYSPARADGELFF
TRBJ2-5 | TRBV7-9 | many | TRBD2 | TGTGCCAGCAGCACGACTAGCGGGGCAGCTTATGAGACCCAGTACTTC | CASSTTSGAAYETQYF
TRBJ1-1 | TRBV7-6 | NA | NA | TGTGCCAGCAGCGGCGACATGGAAATAGCTTTCTTT | CASSGDMEIAFF
TRBJ1-6 | TRBV20-1 | once | NA | TGCAGTGCTAGAGTTTATGGGCAGGGCATTTCACCCCTCCACTTT | CSARVYGQGISPLHF
TRBJ2-3 | TRBV27 | many | TRBD1 | TGTGCCAGCAGTTATTCCGGGACAGGGTTTGGAGATACGCAGTATTTT | CASSYSGTGFGDTQYF
TRBJ1-3 | TRBV20-1 | few | NA | TGCAGTGCTAGGGCAAAGGACGGCTCTGGAAACACCATATATTTT | CSARAKDGSGNTIYF
TRBJ2-2 | TRBV5-4 | NA | NA | TGTGCCAGCAGTTCTCCCGTTAGGGGCACCGGGGAGCTGTTTTTT | CASSSPVRGTGELFF
TRBJ2-6 | TRBV6-1 | few | NA | TGTGCCAGCAGTGACACCCTTGACTCTGGGGCCAACGTCCTGACTTTC | CASSDTLDSGANVLTF
TRBJ1-4 | TRBV7-6 | many | NA | TGTGCCAGCAGTGAGGGCCCGATGACTGAAAAACTGTTTTTT | CASSEGPMTEKLFF
TRBJ2-2 | TRBV29-1 | NA | NA | TGCAGCGTCCGGACGGGGAACACCGGGGAGCTGTTTTTT | CSVRTGNTGELFF
TRBJ1-1 | TRBV4-1 | few | TRBD1 | TGCGCCAGCAGCCAAGATTTGGACAGGTGGAACACTGAAGCTTTCTTT | CASSQDLDRWNTEAFF
TRBJ1-2 | TRBV6-5 | few | NA | TGTGCCAGCAGTTACTCCAGCGGGGACTTCTATGGCTACACCTTC | CASSYSSGDFYGYTF
TRBJ2-2 | TRBV14 | NA | NA | TGTGCCAGCGGACCTCCCGGGGAGCTGTTTTTT | CASGPPGELFF
TRBJ2-5 | TRBV28 | NA | NA | TGTGCCAGCAGTTTTGGGAATTTCCAAGAGACCCAGTACTTC | CASSFGNFQETQYF
TRBJ2-7 | TRBV19 | few | NA | TGTGCCAGTAGTATGGGCAGCTCCTACGAGCAGTACTTC | CASSMGSSYEQYF
TRBJ2-7 | TRBV7-9 | NA | TRBD1 | TGTGCCAGCAGCCCGAGGGACAGGCCGAAATACGAGCAGTACTTC | CASSPRDRPKYEQYF
TRBJ1-1 | TRBV5-5 | NA | NA | TGTACCAGCAGCTTGGAGGGCGGGAACACTGAAGCTTTCTTT | CTSSLEGGNTEAFF
TRBJ2-1 | TRBV19 | many | TRBD2 | TGTGCCAGTAGTTCCCGAGCGGGGGGACTGTCCTACAATGAGCAGTTCTTC | CASSSRAGGLSYNEQFF
TRBJ2-1 | TRBV28 | NA | TRBD1 | TGTGCCAGCAGTTTTCAGGGGGTTCTCAATGAGCAGTTCTTC | CASSFQGVLNEQFF
TRBJ2-6 | TRBV7-4 | few | NA | TGTGCCAGCAGCTCACATACGTCTGGGGCCAACGTCCTGACTTTC | CASSSHTSGANVLTF
TRBJ1-2 | TRBV6-2/TRBV6-3 | NA | NA | TGTGCCAGCAGTAGCCCAGTTGGGACCTTGAACTATGGCTACACCTTC | CASSSPVGTLNYGYTF
TRBJ2-1 | TRBV6-4 | NA | TRBD2 | TGTGCCAGCAGTGGTCTAGCGGGGGCCGCCTACAATGAGCAGTTCTTC | CASSGLAGAAYNEQFF
TRBJ2-1 | TRBV20-1 | few | TRBD2 | TGCAGTGTCGCGAAGGAGGGACTAGCGGGGGGAAACATCTACAATGAGCAGTTCTTC | CSVAKEGLAGGNIYNEQFF
TRBJ1-5 | TRBV20-1 | few | NA | TGCAGTGCTCCCAGGGCAGTTGATAGCAATCAGCCCCAGCATTTT | CSAPRAVDSNQPQHF
TRBJ2-7 | TRBV7-9 | many | TRBD2 | TGTGCCAGCAGCTTAGAAGCGGGGGGGCTATACGAGCAGTACTTC | CASSLEAGGLYEQYF
TRBJ1-6 | TRBV9 | NA | NA | TGTGCCAGCAGCGCCCATGGAGGGCCCCGTTCCTATAATTCACCCCTCCACTTT | CASSAHGGPRSYNSPLHF
TRBJ2-1 | TRBV28 | many | NA | TGTGCCAGCAGTCCCCGGGACACCCGATCCTACAATGAGCAGTTCTTC | CASSPRDTRSYNEQFF
TRBJ2-7 | TRBV28 | few | TRBD2 | TGTGCCAGCAATGGCGGGGGGGCCCGGGAGCAGTACTTC | CASNGGGAREQYF
TRBJ1-2 | TRBV14 | NA | NA | TGTGCCAGCAGCCAAGAGGGAAACCTCAACTATGGCTACACCTTC | CASSQEGNLNYGYTF
TRBJ2-2 | TRBV7-6 | few | NA | TGTGCCAGCAGCTCTACAACGAACACCGGGGAGCTGTTTTTT | CASSSTTNTGELFF
TRBJ1-6 | TRBV7-2 | many | NA | TGTGCCAGCAGCTCGACAGAAAGTTCCTATAATTCACCCCTCCACTTT | CASSSTESSYNSPLHF
TRBJ1-5 | TRBV7-2 | many | TRBD1 | TGTGCCAGCAGCTCAATGGGACAGGGAGGTTATCAGCCCCAGCATTTT | CASSSMGQGGYQPQHF
TRBJ2-5 | TRBV29-1 | NA | TRBD2 | TGCAGCGTTGAAGATCCGGCTAGCGGGGAAGAGACCCAGTACTTC | CSVEDPASGEETQYF